This T cell receptor (beta chain) was obtained from a study of cytomegalovirus exposure and HLA in healthy donors. The study, taken as a whole, reports: Later, TCR association rates were found to vary by HLA locus, highest for DRB1 and lowest for HLA-C. A previous analysis found most TCR beta V segments productive roughly 87% or roughly 30% of the time. Cytomegalovirus-associated status was assigned to more than 150 TCR beta chains.

PCR primers comprised 60 Vbeta and 13 Jbeta primers. Produced via immunoSEQ multiplex PCR; TCRdb's table is partial and in-frame only. The sample shows roughly 130,000 clones, around 73% of them seen only once. About this clone: Its antigen remains unknown.

Sequencing input: PBMCs. This TCR was recovered from a woman in her forties in good health and CMV-seronegative.

CDR3 sequence (DNA): TGTGCCAGCAGCTTACTAGCAGACGAGCAGTACTTC. It codes for CASSLLADEQYF. This rearrangement joins TRBV11-2 to TRBJ2-7; D is perhaps TRBD2 (5 bases). The germline V gene has CDR1 SGHAT and CDR2 FQNNGV. Trimming took off 2 bases at V and 5 bases at J, with 7 bases between the two ends. The CDR3 runs 12 residues.